These T cell receptor beta chains were read from a single sample in a study of blood T cell repertoires in COVID-19. The assay was immunoSEQ multiplex PCR, and TCRdb's table has in-frame clones only and misses some. The table includes 35,000 to 55,000 clones, roughly 85% detected once. What was sequenced was peripheral blood. The receptor source for this set is a woman aged 70-85 years in a cohort sampled during active COVID-19. CDR3s include the opening cysteine and the closing phenylalanine or tryptophan. The order of the fields is clone size, V gene, D gene, CDR3 length, J gene, CDR3 protein, CDR3 DNA. The D gene is left open where the match is weak. Clone size is not always given. Where it is, it says once, few, many or a class for expanded clones.

clone size: NA
V gene: TRBV4-3
D gene: NA
CDR3 length: 16
J gene: TRBJ2-3
CDR3 protein: CASSRGPSDTADTQYF
CDR3 DNA: TGCGCCAGCAGCCGAGGCCCCTCGGACACGGCAGATACGCAGTATTTT

clone size: once
V gene: TRBV27
D gene: TRBD1
CDR3 length: 13
J gene: TRBJ1-5
CDR3 protein: CASRGQFNQPQHF
CDR3 DNA: TGTGCCAGCAGGGGACAGTTTAATCAGCCCCAGCATTTT

clone size: NA
V gene: TRBV29-1
D gene: NA
CDR3 length: 11
J gene: TRBJ2-5
CDR3 protein: CSVKLQETQYF
CDR3 DNA: TGCAGCGTTAAGCTCCAAGAGACCCAGTACTTC

clone size: NA
V gene: TRBV7-2
D gene: NA
CDR3 length: 14
J gene: TRBJ2-1
CDR3 protein: CASSFLAISNEQFF
CDR3 DNA: TGTGCCAGCAGCTTCCTAGCGATCAGCAATGAGCAGTTCTTC

clone size: NA
V gene: TRBV2
D gene: TRBD2
CDR3 length: 14
J gene: TRBJ2-1
CDR3 protein: CASKPEGGPSEQFF
CDR3 DNA: TGTGCCAGCAAGCCCGAGGGAGGGCCGAGTGAGCAGTTCTTC

clone size: NA
V gene: TRBV28
D gene: TRBD1
CDR3 length: 15
J gene: TRBJ2-7
CDR3 protein: CASSPGTGNTYEQYF
CDR3 DNA: TGTGCCAGCAGTCCAGGGACAGGGAATACCTACGAGCAGTACTTC

clone size: NA
V gene: TRBV5-1
D gene: TRBD2
CDR3 length: 16
J gene: TRBJ2-3
CDR3 protein: CASSPPGLAGTDTQYF
CDR3 DNA: TGCGCCAGCAGCCCACCGGGACTAGCGGGAACAGATACGCAGTATTTT

clone size: NA
V gene: TRBV19
D gene: NA
CDR3 length: 15
J gene: TRBJ1-5
CDR3 protein: CASSPQAGANQPQHF
CDR3 DNA: TGTGCCAGTAGTCCACAAGCAGGGGCCAATCAGCCCCAGCATTTT

clone size: NA
V gene: TRBV19
D gene: TRBD2
CDR3 length: 14
J gene: TRBJ2-3
CDR3 protein: CASRLAGSTDTQYF
CDR3 DNA: TGTGCCAGTAGACTAGCGGGTAGCACAGATACGCAGTATTTT

clone size: NA
V gene: TRBV9
D gene: TRBD1
CDR3 length: 14
J gene: TRBJ1-2
CDR3 protein: CASSVDGQGGGYTF
CDR3 DNA: TGTGCCAGCAGCGTAGACGGACAGGGCGGTGGCTACACCTTC

clone size: NA
V gene: TRBV11-2
D gene: NA
CDR3 length: 14
J gene: TRBJ1-2
CDR3 protein: CASSLMRIGYGYTF
CDR3 DNA: TGTGCCAGCAGCTTAATGAGGATTGGCTATGGCTACACCTTC

clone size: few
V gene: TRBV4-3
D gene: NA
CDR3 length: 16
J gene: TRBJ1-6
CDR3 protein: CASSQERGGTNSPLHF
CDR3 DNA: TGCGCCAGCAGCCAAGAACGGGGAGGGACTAATTCACCCCTCCACTTT

clone size: once
V gene: TRBV6-6
D gene: NA
CDR3 length: 17
J gene: TRBJ1-4
CDR3 protein: CASSPGLSTLRNEKLFF
CDR3 DNA: TGTGCCAGCAGTCCAGGACTCTCGACCCTTAGAAATGAAAAACTGTTTTTT

clone size: NA
V gene: TRBV27
D gene: TRBD1
CDR3 length: 14
J gene: TRBJ1-5
CDR3 protein: CASKRTGASQPQHF
CDR3 DNA: TGTGCCAGCAAGCGGACAGGGGCCAGTCAGCCCCAGCATTTT

clone size: NA
V gene: TRBV29-1
D gene: TRBD1
CDR3 length: 14
J gene: TRBJ2-1
CDR3 protein: CSVRQGSTYNEQFF
CDR3 DNA: TGCAGCGTTCGACAGGGGTCAACCTACAATGAGCAGTTCTTC

clone size: NA
V gene: TRBV19
D gene: TRBD1
CDR3 length: 14
J gene: TRBJ1-6
CDR3 protein: CASSLGTGASPLHF
CDR3 DNA: TGTGCCAGTAGCCTGGGGACAGGGGCATCACCCCTCCACTTT

clone size: NA
V gene: TRBV28
D gene: NA
CDR3 length: 13
J gene: TRBJ1-5
CDR3 protein: CATENYRNQPQHF
CDR3 DNA: TGTGCCACCGAGAATTATCGCAATCAGCCCCAGCATTTT

clone size: NA
V gene: TRBV28
D gene: TRBD2
CDR3 length: 14
J gene: TRBJ2-3
CDR3 protein: CASQPREGTDTQYF
CDR3 DNA: TGTGCCAGCCAACCTCGGGAGGGCACAGATACGCAGTATTTT

clone size: NA
V gene: TRBV27
D gene: NA
CDR3 length: 14
J gene: TRBJ1-1
CDR3 protein: CASSWGGWGTEAFF
CDR3 DNA: TGTGCCAGCAGTTGGGGGGGGTGGGGAACTGAAGCTTTCTTT

clone size: NA
V gene: TRBV11-2
D gene: TRBD2
CDR3 length: 13
J gene: TRBJ2-7
CDR3 protein: CASSRTLADEQYF
CDR3 DNA: TGTGCCAGCAGCCGAACCCTAGCGGACGAGCAGTACTTC

clone size: NA
V gene: TRBV24-1
D gene: TRBD2
CDR3 length: 16
J gene: TRBJ2-3
CDR3 protein: CATSESSGLSTDTQYF
CDR3 DNA: TGTGCCACCAGTGAGTCTAGCGGGCTTAGCACAGATACGCAGTATTTT

clone size: NA
V gene: TRBV5-4
D gene: NA
CDR3 length: 15
J gene: TRBJ1-1
CDR3 protein: CASSLAQEVNTEAFF
CDR3 DNA: TGTGCCAGCAGCTTGGCTCAGGAGGTTAACACTGAAGCTTTCTTT

clone size: NA
V gene: TRBV28
D gene: NA
CDR3 length: 13
J gene: TRBJ2-2
CDR3 protein: CASSEEVPGELFF
CDR3 DNA: TGTGCCAGCAGTGAGGAGGTCCCCGGGGAGCTGTTTTTT

clone size: NA
V gene: TRBV28
D gene: TRBD1
CDR3 length: 14
J gene: TRBJ1-5
CDR3 protein: CASIGTVGNQPQHF
CDR3 DNA: TGTGCCAGCATTGGGACAGTTGGGAATCAGCCCCAGCATTTT

clone size: once
V gene: TRBV7-2
D gene: NA
CDR3 length: 16
J gene: TRBJ1-3
CDR3 protein: CASSLIAAVSGNTIYF
CDR3 DNA: TGTGCCAGCAGCTTAATCGCGGCGGTCTCTGGAAACACCATATATTTT

clone size: NA
V gene: TRBV11-2
D gene: NA
CDR3 length: 16
J gene: TRBJ2-3
CDR3 protein: CASSVQGLLLGDTQYF
CDR3 DNA: TGTGCCAGCAGCGTCCAGGGGCTCCTCTTGGGAGATACGCAGTATTTT

clone size: once
V gene: TRBV7-2
D gene: NA
CDR3 length: 12
J gene: TRBJ2-1
CDR3 protein: CASSLRVTEQFF
CDR3 DNA: TGTGCCAGCAGCCTTAGAGTTACGGAGCAGTTCTTC

clone size: NA
V gene: TRBV27
D gene: NA
CDR3 length: 15
J gene: TRBJ2-6
CDR3 protein: CASSPRNLGANVLTF
CDR3 DNA: TGTGCCAGCAGTCCTAGGAATCTTGGGGCCAACGTCCTGACTTTC

clone size: NA
V gene: TRBV10-3
D gene: NA
CDR3 length: 15
J gene: TRBJ1-1
CDR3 protein: CATYPGGTPYTEAFF
CDR3 DNA: TGTGCCACCTACCCGGGGGGGACACCCTACACTGAAGCTTTCTTT

clone size: NA
V gene: TRBV11-1
D gene: TRBD1
CDR3 length: 16
J gene: TRBJ2-3
CDR3 protein: CASSNSGTGVLTTQYF
CDR3 DNA: TGTGCCAGCAGCAATTCCGGGACAGGGGTATTAACAACGCAGTATTTT

clone size: once
V gene: TRBV11-3
D gene: NA
CDR3 length: 17
J gene: TRBJ2-1
CDR3 protein: CASSLGRAGSFGDEQFF
CDR3 DNA: TGTGCCAGCAGCTTAGGGAGAGCCGGGAGTTTCGGCGATGAGCAGTTCTTC

clone size: NA
V gene: TRBV18
D gene: TRBD1
CDR3 length: 15
J gene: TRBJ1-1
CDR3 protein: CASSPGTGKVTEAFF
CDR3 DNA: TGTGCCAGCTCACCCGGGACAGGAAAGGTCACTGAAGCTTTCTTT

clone size: few
V gene: TRBV5-6
D gene: TRBD2
CDR3 length: 14
J gene: TRBJ2-7
CDR3 protein: CASRDKAGSYEQYF
CDR3 DNA: TGTGCCAGCAGGGACAAAGCGGGATCCTACGAGCAGTACTTC

clone size: NA
V gene: TRBV27
D gene: TRBD1
CDR3 length: 14
J gene: TRBJ2-7
CDR3 protein: CASRLATGTYEQYF
CDR3 DNA: TGTGCCAGCAGGCTTGCGACAGGGACCTACGAGCAGTACTTC

clone size: NA
V gene: TRBV27
D gene: NA
CDR3 length: 16
J gene: TRBJ2-2
CDR3 protein: CASSSAQGGNTGELFF
CDR3 DNA: TGTGCCAGCAGTTCCGCACAGGGCGGGAACACCGGGGAGCTGTTTTTT

clone size: NA
V gene: TRBV5-1
D gene: TRBD2
CDR3 length: 16
J gene: TRBJ2-7
CDR3 protein: CASSGGLAGGSYEQYF
CDR3 DNA: TGCGCCAGCAGCGGGGGGCTAGCGGGAGGATCCTACGAGCAGTACTTC

clone size: NA
V gene: TRBV7-9
D gene: TRBD2
CDR3 length: 16
J gene: TRBJ2-7
CDR3 protein: CASSLKPGGPGIEQYF
CDR3 DNA: TGTGCCAGCAGCTTAAAACCGGGAGGGCCTGGGATCGAGCAGTACTTC

clone size: NA
V gene: TRBV13
D gene: TRBD1
CDR3 length: 15
J gene: TRBJ2-7
CDR3 protein: CASSPTTGSSYEQYF
CDR3 DNA: TGTGCCAGCAGCCCCACGACAGGGAGCTCCTACGAGCAGTACTTC

clone size: NA
V gene: TRBV19
D gene: TRBD1
CDR3 length: 15
J gene: TRBJ1-2
CDR3 protein: CASSPSGGADYGYTF
CDR3 DNA: TGTGCCAGTAGTCCCTCAGGGGGCGCAGACTATGGCTACACCTTC

clone size: NA
V gene: TRBV4-1
D gene: TRBD1
CDR3 length: 16
J gene: TRBJ1-2
CDR3 protein: CASSHADPGQLYGYTF
CDR3 DNA: TGCGCCAGCAGCCATGCGGATCCGGGACAGCTCTATGGCTACACCTTC